This is a list of T cell receptor beta chains from one sample in a study of metastatic and nonmetastatic thyroid tumors. TCRdb re-called the PCR reads with MiXCR. The table records approximately 15,000 clones, under 30% of them present only once. The sample comprised adjacent normal tissue. The source of these receptors is a female donor with papillary thyroid cancer or a benign thyroid nodule (not recorded which). Some clones in this sample may be carry-over from other donors' samples. CDR3s include the opening cysteine and the closing phenylalanine or tryptophan. D genes are given only for firm matches. Clone size is given for some rows only: seen once, a few or many times, or a class if the clone is expanded.

abundance	v_gene	j_gene	d_gene	CDR3aa	CDR3nt
once	TRBV20-1	TRBJ1-3	.	CSARPILWGDGNTIYF	TGCAGTGCTAGACCGATACTGTGGGGCGATGGAAACACCATATATTTT
.	TRBV7-8	TRBJ2-7	.	CASSLAVGGYDHYF	TGTGCCAGCAGCTTAGCGGTCGGTGGGTACGATCACTACTTC
many	TRBV5-1	TRBJ1-3	.	CASSYGHEISGNTIYF	TGCGCCAGCAGCTACGGACACGAAATCTCTGGAAACACCATATATTTT
.	TRBV7-2	TRBJ1-5	.	CASRLDSASNQPQHF	TGTGCCAGCAGATTGGACAGCGCTAGCAATCAGCCCCAGCATTTT
.	TRBV7-9	TRBJ2-7	.	CASSLGGGSYEQYF	TGTGCCAGCAGCTTAGGAGGAGGCTCCTACGAGCAGTACTTC
.	TRBV7-2	TRBJ2-3	TRBD2	CASSSGTSRTDTQYF	TGTGCCAGCAGCTCAGGGACTAGCCGCACAGATACGCAGTATTTT
.	TRBV5-1	TRBJ2-7	.	CASSLLRGSEQYF	TGCGCCAGCAGCTTACTTAGAGGCTCCGAGCAGTACTTC
many	TRBV3-1	TRBJ1-1	.	CASSSYWEAFF	TGTGCCAGCAGCTCATACTGGGAAGCTTTCTTT
many	TRBV7-9	TRBJ2-2	TRBD1	CASSAQGAQDTGELFF	TGTGCCAGCAGTGCGCAGGGGGCGCAGGACACCGGGGAGCTGTTTTTT
many	TRBV3-1	TRBJ2-5	TRBD2	CASSQVTGGGETQYF	TGTGCCAGCAGCCAAGTGACGGGAGGGGGAGAGACCCAGTACTTC
many	TRBV6-6	TRBJ2-1	.	CASSYSDNEQFF	TGTGCCAGCAGTTACTCGGACAATGAGCAGTTCTTC
many	TRBV7-2	TRBJ1-1	.	CASSLLDRMNTEAFF	TGTGCCAGCAGCTTACTCGACAGAATGAACACTGAAGCTTTCTTT
.	TRBV13	TRBJ2-7	.	CASSWGASYEQYF	TGTGCCAGCAGCTGGGGGGCCTCCTACGAGCAGTACTTC
many	TRBV5-1	TRBJ2-5	TRBD1	CASSLIQGSREGGQETQYF	TGCGCCAGCAGCTTAATACAGGGGTCGAGGGAAGGGGGTCAAGAGACCCAGTACTTC
.	TRBV27	TRBJ2-1	.	CASSLSTQGRNEQFF	TGTGCCAGCAGTTTATCGACCCAGGGGAGGAATGAGCAGTTCTTC
many	TRBV29-1	TRBJ1-2	.	CSVARALGDGYTF	TGCAGCGTTGCAAGGGCTTTGGGAGATGGCTACACCTTC
few	TRBV20-1	TRBJ2-2	.	CSARVGGMAAGELFF	TGCAGTGCTAGGGTGGGCGGGATGGCCGCCGGGGAGCTGTTTTTT
many	TRBV15	TRBJ2-2	.	CATSRGRDTGELFF	TGTGCCACCAGTAGAGGTAGGGACACCGGGGAGCTGTTTTTT
medium-sized	TRBV6-2/TRBV6-3	TRBJ2-7	.	CASSYRSSILSYEQYF	TGTGCCAGCAGTTACCGTTCTAGCATTCTCTCCTACGAGCAGTACTTC
many	TRBV20-1	TRBJ1-1	TRBD1	CRAQGARGTEAFF	TGCAGGGCACAGGGGGCGCGAGGGACTGAAGCTTTCTTT
few	TRBV6-1	TRBJ2-1	TRBD2	CASSVGRANPNEQFF	TGTGCCAGCAGTGTGGGGAGGGCGAACCCTAATGAGCAGTTCTTC
many	TRBV5-1	TRBJ2-1	.	CASSLGSGRAYNEQFF	TGCGCCAGCAGCTTGGGTAGCGGTCGGGCCTACAATGAGCAGTTCTTC
.	TRBV15	TRBJ2-7	TRBD1	CATSLRPGQGDEQYF	TGTGCCACCAGCCTCCGCCCGGGACAGGGGGACGAGCAGTACTTC
few	TRBV19	TRBJ2-3	.	CASSMPLGYTQYF	TGTGCCAGTAGTATGCCGTTGGGATATACGCAGTATTTT
medium-sized	TRBV6-1	TRBJ2-7	TRBD1	CASTRTGGSYEQYF	TGTGCCAGCACTCGGACAGGGGGGTCCTACGAGCAGTACTTC
few	TRBV11-2	TRBJ2-1	.	CASSLEAGPLHQFF	TGTGCCAGCAGCTTAGAGGCGGGACCCCTGCATCAGTTCTTC
.	TRBV10-2	TRBJ2-1	.	CASTDVSSYNEQFF	TGCGCCAGCACGGACGTTAGCTCCTACAATGAGCAGTTCTTC
.	TRBV27	TRBJ2-5	.	CASSLSGSKETQYF	TGTGCCAGCAGTTTATCGGGCTCGAAAGAGACCCAGTACTTC
.	TRBV6-9	TRBJ2-4	.	CASSSGLPRNIQYF	TGTGCCAGCAGTTCCGGACTACCGAGAAACATTCAGTACTTC
.	TRBV20-1	TRBJ2-7	.	CSACRTGTYYEQYF	TGCAGTGCCTGTCGGACGGGCACCTACTACGAGCAGTACTTC
medium-sized	TRBV28	TRBJ1-5	.	CASSFFGQSNQPQHF	TGTGCCAGCAGTTTCTTCGGACAGAGCAATCAGCCCCAGCATTTT
medium-sized	TRBV28	TRBJ2-7	.	CASSFQGPPLEQYF	TGTGCCAGCAGTTTTCAGGGACCCCCTTTGGAGCAGTACTTC
.	TRBV9	TRBJ1-1	.	CASSPHGGAENTEAFF	TGTGCCAGCAGCCCACATGGGGGGGCGGAGAACACTGAAGCTTTCTTT
few	TRBV12-3/TRBV12-4	TRBJ2-7	TRBD2	CASSSGLAGPLEQYF	TGTGCCAGCAGCTCGGGACTAGCGGGACCCCTCGAGCAGTACTTC
.	TRBV7-8	TRBJ1-6	TRBD1	CASSLGTGILSPLHF	TGTGCCAGCAGCTTGGGGACAGGGATACTTTCACCCCTCCACTTT
medium-sized	TRBV28	TRBJ2-7	TRBD2	CASSSGGLRSEQYF	TGTGCCAGCAGTTCGGGAGGACTCCGGAGCGAGCAGTACTTC
many	TRBV5-6	TRBJ2-1	.	CASSLSTAPYNEQFF	TGTGCCAGCAGCTTGTCGACGGCCCCCTACAATGAGCAGTTCTTC
many	TRBV30	TRBJ2-1	.	CAWSVFSRYNEQFF	TGTGCCTGGAGTGTATTTAGCAGGTACAATGAGCAGTTCTTC
many	TRBV5-1	TRBJ2-5	TRBD1	CASSPGTGGDSETQYF	TGCGCCAGCAGCCCCGGGACAGGGGGCGACTCGGAGACCCAGTACTTC
.	TRBV27	TRBJ2-7	TRBD1	CASSLLGQGAEQYF	TGTGCCAGCAGCCTCCTTGGACAGGGGGCCGAGCAGTACTTC
many	TRBV5-1	TRBJ1-1	.	CASSLAPLLRGSSYTEAFF	TGCGCCAGCAGCTTGGCCCCTCTACTCAGGGGTTCCAGCTACACTGAAGCTTTCTTT
medium-sized	TRBV19	TRBJ1-1	TRBD1	CASGQAEAFF	TGTGCCAGCGGACAGGCTGAAGCTTTCTTT
.	TRBV5-6	TRBJ1-2	TRBD1	CASSPGQADYGYTF	TGTGCCAGCAGCCCCGGACAGGCGGACTATGGCTACACCTTC
many	TRBV4-2	TRBJ1-2	.	CASSQPPGGVGGYTF	TGTGCCAGCAGCCAACCTCCGGGAGGGGTCGGCGGCTACACCTTC
.	TRBV3-1	TRBJ2-7	.	CSSSQAASYEHYF	TGTTCCAGCAGCCAAGCTGCATCCTACGAGCATTACTTC
.	TRBV9	TRBJ2-5	TRBD2	CASSVELAGVWETQYF	TGTGCCAGCAGCGTAGAACTAGCGGGAGTCTGGGAGACCCAGTACTTC
many	TRBV3-1	TRBJ1-1	.	CASSQGRNTEAFF	TGTGCCAGCAGCCAGGGGAGGAACACTGAAGCTTTCTTT
many	TRBV14	TRBJ2-1	.	CASSLYRDYNEQFF	TGTGCCAGCAGCCTGTACAGGGACTACAATGAGCAGTTCTTC
.	TRBV20-1	TRBJ2-2	.	CSDREGGERRGTGEPFF	TGCAGTGATAGAGAGGGGGGAGAACGACGGGGCACCGGGGAGCCGTTTTTT
.	TRBV6-1	TRBJ1-2	.	CASSPATSGYTF	TGTGCCAGCAGTCCAGCGACAAGTGGCTACACCTTC
.	TRBV7-3	TRBJ2-1	TRBD2	CASSSLAGEGPGSSYNEQFF	TGTGCCAGCAGCTCGCTAGCGGGAGAGGGGCCAGGGAGCTCCTACAATGAGCAGTTCTTC
few	TRBV20-1	TRBJ2-7	.	CSASPGGRISYEQYF	TGCAGTGCTAGCCCCGGGGGGCGGATCTCCTACGAGCAGTACTTC
.	TRBV24-1	TRBJ2-3	TRBD2	CATSDTTSGITDTQYF	TGTGCCACCAGTGATACGACTAGCGGGATCACAGATACGCAGTATTTT
.	TRBV10-3	TRBJ2-3	TRBD1	CAINVTPPDRGKGYTDTQYF	TGTGCCATCAACGTAACTCCTCCCGACAGGGGTAAGGGATACACAGATACGCAGTATTTT
few	TRBV12-3/TRBV12-4	TRBJ2-2	.	CASSFWTGELFF	TGTGCCAGCAGTTTTTGGACCGGGGAGCTGTTTTTT
medium-sized	TRBV2	TRBJ1-2	.	CASTGGIGGYTF	TGTGCCAGCACCGGGGGGATAGGGGGCTACACCTTC
many	TRBV5-1	TRBJ2-1	TRBD2	CASSLAVSGRMGEQFF	TGCGCCAGCAGCTTGGCCGTTAGCGGGAGGATGGGTGAGCAGTTCTTC
many	TRBV4-1	TRBJ2-7	TRBD2	CASSPSGTSGGYEQYF	TGCGCCAGCAGCCCCTCGGGGACTAGCGGCGGCTACGAGCAGTACTTC
.	TRBV12-3/TRBV12-4	TRBJ1-1	.	CASSWDGRGDTEAFF	TGTGCCAGCAGTTGGGACGGCCGGGGCGACACTGAAGCTTTCTTT